This T cell receptor (beta chain) was recorded in a study of graft-versus-host responses after intestinal transplantation. Study details: Recipients underwent multivisceral, liver-intestinal, or isolated intestinal transplants. The whole recipient group had anti-thymocyte globulin induction followed by tacrolimus and steroids for two to four years.

Profiled with immunoSEQ multiplex PCR; TCRdb holds only in-frame clones, not every one. The data contain approximately 90,000 clones, roughly four fifths of them singletons. The sample holds a few counts of this clone. Its antigen is not known. Findings and limits, study-wide: In recipient marrow, GvH clones were found, and some appeared first in ileum or blood.

Trimming at V came to 6 bases and at J to 4 bases, leaving 7 bases not matched to a gene. CDR1 and CDR2 (germline): LNHDA, SQIVND (reference sequence). The CDR3 contains 14 residues. V is TRBV19 and J is TRBJ2-3, with 7 bases matching TRBD2. The specimen was unstimulated CD4+ T cells sorted from spleen or lymph node cells, collected before intestinal transplant. This sequence originates from a human donor who received an intestinal transplant. CDR3 nucleotide sequence: TGTGCCAGTAGCTCCAGCGGGGCGCCAGATACGCAGTATTTT. Amino acids: CASSSSGAPDTQYF.